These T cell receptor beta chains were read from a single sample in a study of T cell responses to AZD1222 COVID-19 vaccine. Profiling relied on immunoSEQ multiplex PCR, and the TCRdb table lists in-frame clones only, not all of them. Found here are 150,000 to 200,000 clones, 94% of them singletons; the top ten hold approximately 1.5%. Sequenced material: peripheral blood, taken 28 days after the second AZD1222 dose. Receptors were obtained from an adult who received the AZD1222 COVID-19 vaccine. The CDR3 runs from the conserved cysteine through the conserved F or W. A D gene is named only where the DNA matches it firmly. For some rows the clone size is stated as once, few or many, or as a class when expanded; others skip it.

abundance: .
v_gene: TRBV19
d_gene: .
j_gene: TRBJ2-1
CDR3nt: TGTGCCAGTAGTATGGGAGGGGGCCCCTACAATGAGCAGTTCTTC
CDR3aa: CASSMGGGPYNEQFF

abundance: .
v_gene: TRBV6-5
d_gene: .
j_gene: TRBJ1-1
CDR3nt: TGTGCCAGCAGTACAGGCACAGTAATGAACACTGAAGCTTTCTTT
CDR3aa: CASSTGTVMNTEAFF

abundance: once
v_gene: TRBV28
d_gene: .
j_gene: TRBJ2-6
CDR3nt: TGTGCCAGCAGGGGGACTGGGGCCAACGTCCTGACTTTC
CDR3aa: CASRGTGANVLTF

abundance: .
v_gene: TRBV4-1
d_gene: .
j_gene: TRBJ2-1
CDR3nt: TGCGCCAGCAGCCGAGGATTTTTGGGGGCCCTCTCCTTCAATGAGCAGTTCTTC
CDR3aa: CASSRGFLGALSFNEQFF

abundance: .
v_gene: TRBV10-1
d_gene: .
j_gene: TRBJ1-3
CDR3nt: TGCGCCAGGGGGGGGGCAGCCTCTGGAAACACCATATATTTT
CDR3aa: CARGGAASGNTIYF

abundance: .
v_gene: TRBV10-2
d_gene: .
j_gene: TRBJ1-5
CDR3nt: TGCGCCAGCAGCGACTCTGGACTAGGTGGCAATCAGCCCCAGCATTTT
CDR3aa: CASSDSGLGGNQPQHF

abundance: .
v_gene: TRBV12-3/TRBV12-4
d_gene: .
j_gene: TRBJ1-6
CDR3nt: TGTGCCAGCAGTTTTAGAGGTTCACCCCTCCACTTT
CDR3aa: CASSFRGSPLHF

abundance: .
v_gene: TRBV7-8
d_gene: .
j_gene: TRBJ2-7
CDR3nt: TGTGCCAGCAGCTACAGGGATGGGTCCTACGAGCAGTACTTC
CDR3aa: CASSYRDGSYEQYF

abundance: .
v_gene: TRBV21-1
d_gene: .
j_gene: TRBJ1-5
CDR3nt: TGTGCCAGCAGCATGAGGGACATATACAATCAGCCCCAGCATTTT
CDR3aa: CASSMRDIYNQPQHF

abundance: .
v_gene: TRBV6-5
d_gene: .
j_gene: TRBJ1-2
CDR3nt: TGTGCCAGCAGTACTCCCGGGGGAGACTATGGCTACACCTTC
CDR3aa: CASSTPGGDYGYTF

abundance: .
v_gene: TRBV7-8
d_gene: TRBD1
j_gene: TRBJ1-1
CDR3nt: TGTGCCAGCAGCTTATCCCGACAGGGTGGGAACACTGAAGCTTTCTTT
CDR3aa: CASSLSRQGGNTEAFF

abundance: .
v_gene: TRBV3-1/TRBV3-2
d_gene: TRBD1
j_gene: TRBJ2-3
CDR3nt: TGTGCCAGCAGCCATCCTCCCAGGGGGCCGACCACAGATACGCAGTATTTT
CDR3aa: CASSHPPRGPTTDTQYF

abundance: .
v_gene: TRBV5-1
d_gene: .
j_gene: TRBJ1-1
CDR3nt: TGCGCCAGCAGCCGTGAGTCGAACACTGAAGCTTTCTTT
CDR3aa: CASSRESNTEAFF

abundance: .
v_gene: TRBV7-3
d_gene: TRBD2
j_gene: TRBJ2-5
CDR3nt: TGTGCCAGCAGTGTGGGAGCGGGAGGGGAGACCCAGTACTTC
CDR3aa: CASSVGAGGETQYF

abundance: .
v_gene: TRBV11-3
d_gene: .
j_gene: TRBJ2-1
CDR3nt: TGTGCCAGCAGCTTAGACCGACCCTACAATGAGCAGTTCTTC
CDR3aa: CASSLDRPYNEQFF

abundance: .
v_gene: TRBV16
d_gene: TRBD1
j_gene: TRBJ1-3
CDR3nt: TGTGCCAGCAGCACAGGGGCGGCGTCTGGAAACACCATATATTTT
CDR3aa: CASSTGAASGNTIYF

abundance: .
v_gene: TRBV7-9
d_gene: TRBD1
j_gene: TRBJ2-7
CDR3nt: TGTGCCAGCAGCTTAGGGGACAGCTCCTACGAGCAGTACTTC
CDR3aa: CASSLGDSSYEQYF

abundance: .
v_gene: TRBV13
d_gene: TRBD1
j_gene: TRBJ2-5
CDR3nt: TGTGCCAGCAGCTTGGGACAGGGGGCCGGAGAGACCCAGTACTTC
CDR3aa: CASSLGQGAGETQYF

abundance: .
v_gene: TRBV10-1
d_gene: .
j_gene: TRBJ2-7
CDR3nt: TGCGCCAGCAGTGGGTACCGGGACGGTACCTACGAGCAGTACTTC
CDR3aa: CASSGYRDGTYEQYF

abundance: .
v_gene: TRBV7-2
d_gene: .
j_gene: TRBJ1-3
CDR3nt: TGTGCCAGCAGCTTAGATTCGCAGGGAGGAAACACCATATATTTT
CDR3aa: CASSLDSQGGNTIYF

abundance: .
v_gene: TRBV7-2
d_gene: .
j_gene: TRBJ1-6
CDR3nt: TGTGCCAGCAGCCAGGTCCACAGAATCTATAATTCACCCCTCCACTTT
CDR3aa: CASSQVHRIYNSPLHF

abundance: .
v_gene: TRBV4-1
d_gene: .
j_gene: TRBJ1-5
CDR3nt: TGCGCCAGCAGCCCCCTGGGGGATCAGCCCCAGCATTTT
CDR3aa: CASSPLGDQPQHF

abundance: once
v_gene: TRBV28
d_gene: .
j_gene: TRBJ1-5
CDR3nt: TGTGCCAGCAGTTTACAGTATCAGCCCCAGCATTTT
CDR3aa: CASSLQYQPQHF

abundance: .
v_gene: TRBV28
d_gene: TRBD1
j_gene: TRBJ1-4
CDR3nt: TGTGCCAGCAGAAAAGGATCCGGGACAGGGGGGAATGAAAAACTGTTTTTT
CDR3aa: CASRKGSGTGGNEKLFF

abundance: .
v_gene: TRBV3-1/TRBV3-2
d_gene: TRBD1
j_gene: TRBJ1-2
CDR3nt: TGTGCCAGCAGGGAGACAGGGTACGGAGATGGCTACACCTTC
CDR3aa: CASRETGYGDGYTF

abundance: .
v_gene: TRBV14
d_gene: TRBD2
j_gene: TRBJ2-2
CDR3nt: TGTGCCAGCAGCTTGCGACTAGCGGGTAACACCGGGGAGCTGTTTTTT
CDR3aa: CASSLRLAGNTGELFF

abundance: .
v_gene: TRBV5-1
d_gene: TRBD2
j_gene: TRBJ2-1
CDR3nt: TGCGCCAGCAGCCTGGGACTAGCGGGGGGCGAGCAGTTCTTC
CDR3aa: CASSLGLAGGEQFF

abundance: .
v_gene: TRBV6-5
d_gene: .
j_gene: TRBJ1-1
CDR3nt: TGTGCCAGCAGCGAGCTTAAGTCTTTGGCAGCTTTCTTT
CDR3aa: CASSELKSLAAFF

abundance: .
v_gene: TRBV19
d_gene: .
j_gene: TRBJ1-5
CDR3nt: TGTGCCAGTAGTATAACAGGAGGCAATCAGCCCCAGCATTTT
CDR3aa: CASSITGGNQPQHF

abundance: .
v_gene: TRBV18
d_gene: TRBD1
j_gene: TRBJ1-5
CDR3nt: TGTGCCAGCTCCCCTACAGGGGCGGGCAATCAGCCCCAGCATTTT
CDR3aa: CASSPTGAGNQPQHF

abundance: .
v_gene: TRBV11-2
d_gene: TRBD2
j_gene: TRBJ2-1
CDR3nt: TGTGCCAGCAGCCGTCAGGGGACTAGCGGATTCGGGGAGCAGTTCTTC
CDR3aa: CASSRQGTSGFGEQFF

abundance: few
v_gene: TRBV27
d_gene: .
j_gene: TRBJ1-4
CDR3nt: TGTGCCAGCAGTTTCTCGGGGGATTGGAATGAAAAACTGTTTTTT
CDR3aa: CASSFSGDWNEKLFF

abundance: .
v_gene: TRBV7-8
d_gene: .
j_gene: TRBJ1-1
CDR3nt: TGTGCCAGCGCGGCCGGGGGGGCGATCGCTGAAGCTTTCTTT
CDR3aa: CASAAGGAIAEAFF

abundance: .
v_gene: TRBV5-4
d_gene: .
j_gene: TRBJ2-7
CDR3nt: TGTGCCAGCAGCTTGGCCTGGGGTAAGCCTTCTAGCGAGCAGTACTTC
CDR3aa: CASSLAWGKPSSEQYF

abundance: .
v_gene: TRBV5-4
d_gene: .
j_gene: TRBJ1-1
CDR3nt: TGTGCCAGCAGCCGGGGGGACACTGAAGCTTTCTTT
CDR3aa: CASSRGDTEAFF

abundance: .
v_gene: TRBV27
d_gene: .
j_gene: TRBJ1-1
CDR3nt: TGTGCCAGCAGTTTAGGGGGGATACCCAACCTGAACACTGAAGCTTTCTTT
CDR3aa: CASSLGGIPNLNTEAFF

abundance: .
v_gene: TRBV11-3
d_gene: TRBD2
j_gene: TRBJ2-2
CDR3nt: TGTGCCGGCAGCGGGAAACTAGCGGGTGACACCGGGGAGCTGTTTTTT
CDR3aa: CAGSGKLAGDTGELFF

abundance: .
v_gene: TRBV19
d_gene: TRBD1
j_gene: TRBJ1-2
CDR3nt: TGTGCCAGTAGTATATGGCAGGGGGCCGGCTATGGCTACACCTTC
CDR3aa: CASSIWQGAGYGYTF

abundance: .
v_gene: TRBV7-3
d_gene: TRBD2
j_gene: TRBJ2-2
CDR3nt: TGTGCCAGCAGCCTAGGACTAGCGGGAGGGACCGGGGAGCTGTTTTTT
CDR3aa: CASSLGLAGGTGELFF

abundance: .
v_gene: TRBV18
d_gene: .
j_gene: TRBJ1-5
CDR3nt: TGTGCCAGCTCACCACAGGGAAAGGGTCAGCCCCAGCATTTT
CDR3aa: CASSPQGKGQPQHF

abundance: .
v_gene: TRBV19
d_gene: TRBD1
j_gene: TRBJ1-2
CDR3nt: TGTGCCAGTAATAAGGGGGCGTCTGGCTACACCTTC
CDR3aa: CASNKGASGYTF

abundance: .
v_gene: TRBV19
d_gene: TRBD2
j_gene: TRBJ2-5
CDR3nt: TGTGCCAGTAGTATAGCGAGCGGGAGGGCTGAGACCCAGTACTTC
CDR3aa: CASSIASGRAETQYF

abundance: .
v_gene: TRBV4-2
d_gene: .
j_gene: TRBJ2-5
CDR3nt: TGTGCCAGCAGCCAGCTCATGTACCAAGAGACCCAGTACTTC
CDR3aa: CASSQLMYQETQYF

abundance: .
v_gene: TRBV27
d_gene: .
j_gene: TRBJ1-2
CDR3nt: TGTGCCAGCAGTTTATCAGGGCTCTATGGCTACACCTTC
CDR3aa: CASSLSGLYGYTF

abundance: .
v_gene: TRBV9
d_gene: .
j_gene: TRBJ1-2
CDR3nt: TGTGCCAGCAGCCCCAGGGCCTCATATGGCTACACCTTC
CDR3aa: CASSPRASYGYTF

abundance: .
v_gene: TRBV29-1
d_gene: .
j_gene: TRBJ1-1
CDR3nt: TGCAGCGTTGGGGTAAACACTGAAGCTTTCTTT
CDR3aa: CSVGVNTEAFF

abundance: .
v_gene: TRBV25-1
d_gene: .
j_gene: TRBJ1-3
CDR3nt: TGTGCCAGCAGTGTCACCCGCTCTGGAAACACCATATATTTT
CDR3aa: CASSVTRSGNTIYF